The present T cell receptor (beta chain) was sequenced within a study of long-term antiretroviral therapy in people with HIV. Survey-level immunoSEQ v3.0 assays were run. Sequencing efforts were directed toward roughly 35,000-55,000 T-cell genomes per sample. Assay: immunoSEQ multiplex PCR; the TCRdb copy retains only in-frame clones and omits some. The table includes 25,000 to 35,000 clones, about 80% detected once. The germline gives CDR1 MNHEY, CDR2 SVGAGI. V lost 1 base to trimming and J lost 2 bases, with 5 bases between them. The CDR3 has 13 residues. Per donor, a minimum of one pre-ART and a minimum of two post-ART PBMC samples were available.

This receptor was taken from a man in his forties with HIV. The specimen was unsorted PBMCs, collected 0.3 years after starting antiretroviral therapy. The chain combines TRBV6-5 with TRBJ1-2; D unresolved. CDR3 nucleotide sequence: TGTGCCAGCAGTTACTGGCAGAACTATGGCTACACCTTC. Encoded protein: CASSYWQNYGYTF.